This T cell receptor (beta chain) appears in the sequencing data of a study of regulatory T cells in long-lasting Graves disease. Ten or more counts support this clonotype. The target antigen is unknown. Study findings and constraints: Persistent disease samples used TRBV28, TRBJ1-2 and TRBJ2-5 preferentially. Persistent Graves' patients showed less TCR diversity than newly diagnosed ones. The analysis examined peripheral blood only and excluded thyroid tissue.

The authors built TCR beta libraries using iRepertoire HTBI primers and Arm-PCR of CDR3 regions. TCRdb passed the multiplex PCR reads through MiXCR, listing each CDR3 protein once. Among roughly 400,000 distinct CDR3 sequences listed, over 12% were seen once. The CDR3 runs to 16 residues. The V gene's germline CDR1 is SGHVS and CDR2 FNYEAQ. Trimming removed 0 bases at V and 3 bases at J, with 13 bases between. Time point indicated: newly diagnosed GD, antithyroid drugs for less than 3 months. The TCR library was made from RNA that had been extracted from PBMCs in TRIzol. The data also belong to a second study, concerning T cells in Graves' hyperthyroidism and ophthalmopathy.

Sequenced material: peripheral blood mononuclear cells (PBMCs), taken at new diagnosis, from a patient treated with antithyroid drugs. This TCR came from a woman aged 35 to 49 with Graves disease. The V and J genes are TRBV7-6 and TRBJ2-3; maybe TRBD2 (6 bases). CDR3 DNA: TGTGCCAGCAGCTTAGCGCAGGAGGGTGGGACAGATACGCAGTATTTT. Translating gives CASSLAQEGGTDTQYF.